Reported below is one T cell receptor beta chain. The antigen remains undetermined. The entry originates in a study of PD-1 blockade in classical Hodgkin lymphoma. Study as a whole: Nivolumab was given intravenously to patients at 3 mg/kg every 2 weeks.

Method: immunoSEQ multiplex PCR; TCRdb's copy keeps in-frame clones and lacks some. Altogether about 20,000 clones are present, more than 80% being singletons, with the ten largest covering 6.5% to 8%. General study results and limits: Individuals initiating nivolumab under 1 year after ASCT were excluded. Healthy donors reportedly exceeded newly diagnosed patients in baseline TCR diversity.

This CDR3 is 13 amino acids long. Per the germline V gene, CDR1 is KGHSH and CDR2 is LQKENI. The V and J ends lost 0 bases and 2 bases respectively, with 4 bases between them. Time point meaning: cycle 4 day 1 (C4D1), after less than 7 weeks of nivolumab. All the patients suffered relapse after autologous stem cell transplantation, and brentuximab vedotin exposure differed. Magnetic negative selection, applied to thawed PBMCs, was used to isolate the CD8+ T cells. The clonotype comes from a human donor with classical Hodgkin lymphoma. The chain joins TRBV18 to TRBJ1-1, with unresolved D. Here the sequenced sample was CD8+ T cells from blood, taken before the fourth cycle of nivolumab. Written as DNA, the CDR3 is TGTGCCAGCTCACCACCGGGCAACACTGAAGCTTTCTTT. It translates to CASSPPGNTEAFF.